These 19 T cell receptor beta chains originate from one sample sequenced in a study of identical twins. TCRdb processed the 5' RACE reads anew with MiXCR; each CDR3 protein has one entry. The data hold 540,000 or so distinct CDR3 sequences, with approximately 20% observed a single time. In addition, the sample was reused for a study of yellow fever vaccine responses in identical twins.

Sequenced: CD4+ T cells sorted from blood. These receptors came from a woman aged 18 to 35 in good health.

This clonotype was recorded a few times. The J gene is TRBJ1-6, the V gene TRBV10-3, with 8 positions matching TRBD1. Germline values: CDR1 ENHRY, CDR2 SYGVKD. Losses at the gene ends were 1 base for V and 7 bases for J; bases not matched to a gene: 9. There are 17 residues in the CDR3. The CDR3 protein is CAISEFYGTGGNSPLHF. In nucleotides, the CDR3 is TGTGCCATCAGTGAGTTCTATGGGACAGGTGGAAATTCACCCCTCCACTTT.

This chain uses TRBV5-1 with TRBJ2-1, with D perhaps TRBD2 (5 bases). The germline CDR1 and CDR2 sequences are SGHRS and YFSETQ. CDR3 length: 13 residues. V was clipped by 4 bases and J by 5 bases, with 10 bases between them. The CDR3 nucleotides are TGCGCCAGCAGCGGCGGGTCCAACAATGAGCAGTTCTTC. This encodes CASSGGSNNEQFF.

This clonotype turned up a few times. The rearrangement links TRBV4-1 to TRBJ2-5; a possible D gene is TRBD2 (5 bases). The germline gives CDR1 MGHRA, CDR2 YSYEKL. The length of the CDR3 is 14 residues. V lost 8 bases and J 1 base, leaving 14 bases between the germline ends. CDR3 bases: TGCGCCAGCTCTGGTGGCCTAGCCCAAGAGACCCAGTACTTC. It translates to CASSGGLAQETQYF.

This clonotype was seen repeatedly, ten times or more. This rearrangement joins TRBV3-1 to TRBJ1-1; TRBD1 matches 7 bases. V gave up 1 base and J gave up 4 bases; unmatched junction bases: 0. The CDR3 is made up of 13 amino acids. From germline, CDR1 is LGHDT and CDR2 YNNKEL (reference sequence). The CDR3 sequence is CASSQAGGTEAFF. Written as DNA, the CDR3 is TGTGCCAGCAGCCAAGCAGGGGGCACTGAAGCTTTCTTT.

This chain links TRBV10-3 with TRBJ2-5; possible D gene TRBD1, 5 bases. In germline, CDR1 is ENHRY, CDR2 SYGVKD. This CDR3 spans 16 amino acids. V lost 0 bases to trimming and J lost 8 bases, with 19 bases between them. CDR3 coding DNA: TGTGCCATCAGTGAGTCGAGGTCTGACAGACCGACCACCCAGTACTTC. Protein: CAISESRSDRPTTQYF.

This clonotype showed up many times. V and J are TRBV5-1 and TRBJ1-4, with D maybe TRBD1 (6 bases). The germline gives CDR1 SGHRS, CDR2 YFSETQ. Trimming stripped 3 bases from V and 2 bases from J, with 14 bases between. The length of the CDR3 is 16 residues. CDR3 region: CASSSTFRGTNEKLFF. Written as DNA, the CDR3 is TGCGCCAGCAGCTCCACCTTCAGGGGTACTAATGAAAAACTGTTTTTT.

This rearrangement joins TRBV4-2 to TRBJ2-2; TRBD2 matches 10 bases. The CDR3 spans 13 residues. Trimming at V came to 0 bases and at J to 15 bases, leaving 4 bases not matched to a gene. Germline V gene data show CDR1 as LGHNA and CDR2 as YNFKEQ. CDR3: CASSQDPAGGMFF. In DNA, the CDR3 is TGTGCCAGCAGCCAAGATCCAGCGGGAGGGATGTTTTTT.

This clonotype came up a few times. CDR3 residues: CASKWGAQETQYF. The CDR3 DNA is TGTGCCAGCAAGTGGGGGGCCCAAGAGACCCAGTACTTC. The chain is built from TRBV6-1 and TRBJ2-5; D may match TRBD1 or TRBD2 (6 bases each). This CDR3 has 13 residues. The germline CDR1 and CDR2 sequences are MNHNS and SASEGT. Trimming took off 7 bases at V and 1 base at J, with 10 bases between the two ends.

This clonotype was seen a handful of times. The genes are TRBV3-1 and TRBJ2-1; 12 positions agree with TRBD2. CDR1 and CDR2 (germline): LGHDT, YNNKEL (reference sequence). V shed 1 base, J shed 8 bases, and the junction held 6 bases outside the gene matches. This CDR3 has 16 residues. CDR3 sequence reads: CASSQGPSGGGYEQFF. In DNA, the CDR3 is TGTGCCAGCAGCCAAGGTCCTAGCGGGGGGGGATATGAGCAGTTCTTC.

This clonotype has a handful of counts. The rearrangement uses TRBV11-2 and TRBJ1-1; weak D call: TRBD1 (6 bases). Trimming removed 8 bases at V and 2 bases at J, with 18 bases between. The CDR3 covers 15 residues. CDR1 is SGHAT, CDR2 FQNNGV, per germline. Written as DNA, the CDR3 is TGTGCCAGCTCACCGGGCAGGGGACCTAACACTGAAGCTTTCTTT. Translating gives CASSPGRGPNTEAFF.

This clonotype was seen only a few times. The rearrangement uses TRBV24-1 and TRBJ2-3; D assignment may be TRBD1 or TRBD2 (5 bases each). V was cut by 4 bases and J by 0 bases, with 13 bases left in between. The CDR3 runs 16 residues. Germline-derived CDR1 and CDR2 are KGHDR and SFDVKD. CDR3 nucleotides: TGTGCCACCAGTGACCGGGGCCTAGTTAGCACAGATACGCAGTATTTT. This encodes CATSDRGLVSTDTQYF.

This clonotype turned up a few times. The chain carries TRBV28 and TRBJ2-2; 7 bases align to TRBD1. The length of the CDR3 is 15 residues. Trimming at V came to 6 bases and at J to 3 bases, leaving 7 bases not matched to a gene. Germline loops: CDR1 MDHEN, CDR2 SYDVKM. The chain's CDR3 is CASSRRQGYTGELFF. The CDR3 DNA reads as TGTGCCAGCAGCCGCCGACAGGGCTACACCGGGGAGCTGTTTTTT.

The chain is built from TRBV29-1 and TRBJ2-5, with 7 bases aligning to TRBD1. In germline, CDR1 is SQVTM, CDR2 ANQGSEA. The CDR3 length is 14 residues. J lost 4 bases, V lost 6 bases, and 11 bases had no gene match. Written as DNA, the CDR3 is TGCAGCGTCTCAAGGGACAGATCGGTAGAGACCCAGTACTTC. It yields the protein CSVSRDRSVETQYF.

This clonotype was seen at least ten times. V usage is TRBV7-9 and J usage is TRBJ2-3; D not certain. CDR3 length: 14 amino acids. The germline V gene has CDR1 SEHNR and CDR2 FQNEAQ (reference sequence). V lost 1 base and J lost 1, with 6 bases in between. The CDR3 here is CASSLDYGTDTQYF. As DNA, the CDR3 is TGTGCCAGCAGCTTAGATTACGGCACAGATACGCAGTATTTT.

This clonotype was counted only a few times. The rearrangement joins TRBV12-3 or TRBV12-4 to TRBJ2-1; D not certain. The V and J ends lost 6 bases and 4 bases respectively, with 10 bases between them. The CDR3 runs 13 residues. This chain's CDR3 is CASSARPYNEQFF. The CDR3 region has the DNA TGTGCCAGCAGCGCCCGCCCATACAATGAGCAGTTCTTC.

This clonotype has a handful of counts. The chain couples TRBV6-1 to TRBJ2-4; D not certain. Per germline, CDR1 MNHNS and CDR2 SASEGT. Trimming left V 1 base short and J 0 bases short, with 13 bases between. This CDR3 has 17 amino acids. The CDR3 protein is CASSEEVRNLAKNIQYF. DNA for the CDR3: TGTGCCAGCAGTGAAGAGGTCAGAAACCTAGCCAAAAACATTCAGTACTTC.

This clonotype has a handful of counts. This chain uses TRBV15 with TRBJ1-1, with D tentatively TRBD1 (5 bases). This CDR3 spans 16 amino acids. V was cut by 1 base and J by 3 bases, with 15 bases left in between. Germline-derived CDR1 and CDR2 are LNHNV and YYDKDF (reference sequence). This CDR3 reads CATSRARGGADTEAFF. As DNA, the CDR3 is TGTGCCACCAGCAGAGCGCGGGGCGGTGCGGACACTGAAGCTTTCTTT. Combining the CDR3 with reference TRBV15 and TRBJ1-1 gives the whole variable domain DAMVIQNPRYQVTQFGKPVTLSCSQTLNHNVMYWYQQKSSQAPKLLFHYYDKDFNNEADTPDNFQSRRPNTSFCFLDIRSPGLGDTAMYLCATSRARGGADTEAFFGQGTRLTVV.

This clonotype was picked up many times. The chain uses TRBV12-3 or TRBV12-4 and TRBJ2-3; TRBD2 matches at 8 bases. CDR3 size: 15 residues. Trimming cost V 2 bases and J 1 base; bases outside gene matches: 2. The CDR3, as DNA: TGTGCCAGCAGTTTAACTAGCGGCCGCACAGATACGCAGTATTTT. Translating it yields CASSLTSGRTDTQYF.

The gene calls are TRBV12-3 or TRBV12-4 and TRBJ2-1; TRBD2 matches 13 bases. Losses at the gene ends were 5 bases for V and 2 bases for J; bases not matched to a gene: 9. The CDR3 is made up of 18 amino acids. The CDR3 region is CASSTRTSGRKPYNEQFF. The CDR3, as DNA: TGTGCCAGCAGTACAAGGACTAGCGGGAGAAAGCCCTACAATGAGCAGTTCTTC.